Listed below are T cell receptor beta chains from one sample, sequenced in a study of shared clonotypes between healthy human individuals. Using immunoSEQ multiplex PCR, the repertoire was profiled, and TCRdb retains in-frame clones only, with some absent. The data contain 2,500,000 or so clones, 85% to 95% of them seen just once; the ten biggest clones take up 0.37%. Sequenced: naive CD4+ T cells from PBMCs. All receptors come from a young man in good health. Some clones in this sample may be carry-over from other donors' samples. Both conserved end residues are part of each CDR3. The D gene is left open where the match is weak. Rows may omit the clone size; those that give it use once, few, many or a size class.

cdr3_aa: CASSLTGSDTQYF; cdr3_nt: TGTGCCAGCAGCTTAACGGGCTCAGATACGCAGTATTTT; clone_size: NA; v_call: TRBV7-3; cdr3_length: 13; j_call: TRBJ2-3; d_call: NA
cdr3_aa: CASSPGTGTYEQYF; cdr3_nt: TGTGCCAGCAGTCCCGGGACAGGGACCTACGAGCAGTACTTC; clone_size: NA; v_call: TRBV28; cdr3_length: 14; j_call: TRBJ2-7; d_call: TRBD1
cdr3_aa: CASSYGTAEAFF; cdr3_nt: TGTGCCAGCAGTTACGGGACAGCTGAAGCTTTCTTT; clone_size: NA; v_call: TRBV6-5; cdr3_length: 12; j_call: TRBJ1-1; d_call: TRBD1
cdr3_aa: CASSPGASGNTIYF; cdr3_nt: TGTGCCAGCAGCCCGGGGGCGTCTGGAAACACCATATATTTT; clone_size: NA; v_call: TRBV7-7; cdr3_length: 14; j_call: TRBJ1-3; d_call: NA
cdr3_aa: CASSLVDQPQHF; cdr3_nt: TGTGCCAGCAGTTTGGTAGATCAGCCCCAGCATTTT; clone_size: NA; v_call: TRBV28; cdr3_length: 12; j_call: TRBJ1-5; d_call: NA
cdr3_aa: CASRGQGAGANVLTF; cdr3_nt: TGTGCCAGCAGGGGACAGGGAGCTGGGGCCAACGTCCTGACTTTC; clone_size: NA; v_call: TRBV6-6; cdr3_length: 15; j_call: TRBJ2-6; d_call: TRBD1
cdr3_aa: CASSLGLDFNEQFF; cdr3_nt: TGTGCCAGCAGCTTGGGATTAGATTTTAATGAGCAGTTCTTC; clone_size: NA; v_call: TRBV5-4; cdr3_length: 14; j_call: TRBJ2-1; d_call: NA
cdr3_aa: CASSGGLALGDTQYF; cdr3_nt: TGTGCCAGCAGTGGGGGGCTAGCGTTGGGAGATACGCAGTATTTT; clone_size: NA; v_call: TRBV2; cdr3_length: 15; j_call: TRBJ2-3; d_call: NA
cdr3_aa: CASSPTVGRGTEAFF; cdr3_nt: TGTGCCAGCTCACCTACCGTAGGACGGGGCACTGAAGCTTTCTTT; clone_size: NA; v_call: TRBV18; cdr3_length: 15; j_call: TRBJ1-1; d_call: NA
cdr3_aa: CASSQDRFAGGLNTIYF; cdr3_nt: TGCGCCAGCAGCCAAGATCGGTTTGCAGGGGGATTAAACACCATATATTTT; clone_size: NA; v_call: TRBV4-3; cdr3_length: 17; j_call: TRBJ1-3; d_call: TRBD1
cdr3_aa: CASSLPGVREKLFF; cdr3_nt: TGTGCCAGCAGCTTGCCAGGGGTGAGGGAAAAACTGTTTTTT; clone_size: NA; v_call: TRBV5-4; cdr3_length: 14; j_call: TRBJ1-4; d_call: NA
cdr3_aa: CASRGTSGGQPQHF; cdr3_nt: TGTGCCAGCAGAGGGACTTCGGGGGGTCAGCCCCAGCATTTT; clone_size: NA; v_call: TRBV6-6; cdr3_length: 14; j_call: TRBJ1-5; d_call: NA
cdr3_aa: CASSHPGQGVSGYTF; cdr3_nt: TGTGCCAGCAGCCATCCCGGACAGGGAGTGAGTGGCTACACCTTC; clone_size: NA; v_call: TRBV11-1; cdr3_length: 15; j_call: TRBJ1-2; d_call: TRBD1
cdr3_aa: CASREGIRAQYF; cdr3_nt: TGTGCCAGCAGGGAGGGGATTAGGGCCCAGTACTTC; clone_size: once; v_call: TRBV6-1; cdr3_length: 12; j_call: TRBJ2-5; d_call: NA
cdr3_aa: CASRPGTGGNEQFF; cdr3_nt: TGCGCCAGCCGTCCCGGGACAGGGGGGAATGAGCAGTTCTTC; clone_size: NA; v_call: TRBV10-1; cdr3_length: 14; j_call: TRBJ2-1; d_call: TRBD1
cdr3_aa: CASSDIRGGEQFF; cdr3_nt: TGTGCCAGCAGTGATATCAGGGGAGGTGAGCAGTTCTTC; clone_size: NA; v_call: TRBV6-1; cdr3_length: 13; j_call: TRBJ2-1; d_call: NA
cdr3_aa: CASSALTGNEKLFF; cdr3_nt: TGTGCCAGCAGTGCCTTAACAGGGAATGAAAAACTGTTTTTT; clone_size: NA; v_call: TRBV2; cdr3_length: 14; j_call: TRBJ1-4; d_call: NA
cdr3_aa: CASAGSPNTGELFF; cdr3_nt: TGCGCCAGTGCAGGGAGTCCGAACACCGGGGAGCTGTTTTTT; clone_size: NA; v_call: TRBV5-1; cdr3_length: 14; j_call: TRBJ2-2; d_call: NA
cdr3_aa: CASSLWGIGNTGELFF; cdr3_nt: TGTGCCAGCAGCTTATGGGGGATTGGAAACACCGGGGAGCTGTTTTTT; clone_size: NA; v_call: TRBV7-9; cdr3_length: 16; j_call: TRBJ2-2; d_call: NA
cdr3_aa: CASSRVMQINTGELFF; cdr3_nt: TGTGCCAGCTCAAGGGTGATGCAGATAAACACCGGGGAGCTGTTTTTT; clone_size: NA; v_call: TRBV18; cdr3_length: 16; j_call: TRBJ2-2; d_call: NA
cdr3_aa: CASSVAGTDTQYF; cdr3_nt: TGTGCCAGCAGCGTAGCTGGTACAGATACGCAGTATTTT; clone_size: NA; v_call: TRBV9; cdr3_length: 13; j_call: TRBJ2-3; d_call: NA
cdr3_aa: CASGHGIGIVGQPQHF; cdr3_nt: TGTGCCAGTGGACATGGGATAGGGATCGTGGGACAGCCCCAGCATTTT; clone_size: NA; v_call: TRBV19; cdr3_length: 16; j_call: TRBJ1-5; d_call: NA
cdr3_aa: CASSQDGAGASYEQYF; cdr3_nt: TGTGCCAGCAGCCAAGATGGGGCGGGAGCTTCCTACGAGCAGTACTTC; clone_size: NA; v_call: TRBV4-2; cdr3_length: 16; j_call: TRBJ2-7; d_call: TRBD2
cdr3_aa: CASSFSRGLNTEAFF; cdr3_nt: TGTGCCAGCAGTTTCTCCCGGGGATTGAACACTGAAGCTTTCTTT; clone_size: few; v_call: TRBV27; cdr3_length: 15; j_call: TRBJ1-1; d_call: NA
cdr3_aa: CASSNPGTGGEKLFF; cdr3_nt: TGTGCCAGTAGTAACCCCGGGACAGGTGGGGAAAAACTGTTTTTT; clone_size: NA; v_call: TRBV19; cdr3_length: 15; j_call: TRBJ1-4; d_call: TRBD1
cdr3_aa: CASSLVGGSGSEQYF; cdr3_nt: TGTGCCAGCAGCTTAGTTGGCGGGAGTGGGAGCGAGCAGTACTTC; clone_size: NA; v_call: TRBV7-6; cdr3_length: 15; j_call: TRBJ2-7; d_call: TRBD2
cdr3_aa: CAISLQTGPARSQYF; cdr3_nt: TGTGCCATCAGTCTTCAGACAGGGCCCGCGAGGTCCCAGTACTTC; clone_size: NA; v_call: TRBV10-3; cdr3_length: 15; j_call: TRBJ2-5; d_call: TRBD1
cdr3_aa: CASGQPGSYEQYF; cdr3_nt: TGTGCCAGCGGACAGCCCGGCAGTTACGAGCAGTACTTC; clone_size: NA; v_call: TRBV6-5; cdr3_length: 13; j_call: TRBJ2-7; d_call: NA
cdr3_aa: CASSADRGEQFF; cdr3_nt: TGTGCCAGCAGCGCGGACAGGGGTGAGCAGTTCTTC; clone_size: NA; v_call: TRBV11-3; cdr3_length: 12; j_call: TRBJ2-1; d_call: TRBD1
cdr3_aa: CASSLGTGNGGKNIQYF; cdr3_nt: TGTGCCAGCAGTTTAGGGACAGGAAACGGGGGCAAAAACATTCAGTACTTC; clone_size: NA; v_call: TRBV28; cdr3_length: 17; j_call: TRBJ2-4; d_call: TRBD1
cdr3_aa: CASSLALLAGAYEQYF; cdr3_nt: TGTGCCAGCAGCTTAGCGCTATTAGCGGGAGCTTACGAGCAGTACTTC; clone_size: NA; v_call: TRBV7-8; cdr3_length: 16; j_call: TRBJ2-7; d_call: TRBD2
cdr3_aa: CASTPGQAPTDTQYF; cdr3_nt: TGTGCCAGCACTCCGGGGCAGGCACCCACAGATACGCAGTATTTT; clone_size: NA; v_call: TRBV6-6; cdr3_length: 15; j_call: TRBJ2-3; d_call: NA
cdr3_aa: CASSGTGFSYEQYF; cdr3_nt: TGTGCCAGCAGCGGGACAGGGTTTTCCTACGAGCAGTACTTC; clone_size: NA; v_call: TRBV6-5; cdr3_length: 14; j_call: TRBJ2-7; d_call: TRBD1
cdr3_aa: CASSKTPDSGETQYF; cdr3_nt: TGTGCCAGTAGTAAGACACCCGATAGCGGGGAGACCCAGTACTTC; clone_size: once; v_call: TRBV19; cdr3_length: 15; j_call: TRBJ2-5; d_call: TRBD2
cdr3_aa: CASSSPGSPQHF; cdr3_nt: TGTGCCAGCAGCTCCCCGGGCTCGCCCCAGCATTTT; clone_size: NA; v_call: TRBV5-4; cdr3_length: 12; j_call: TRBJ1-5; d_call: NA
cdr3_aa: CASSDHRGDGEKLFF; cdr3_nt: TGCGCCAGCAGTGATCACCGCGGGGACGGTGAAAAACTGTTTTTT; clone_size: NA; v_call: TRBV10-1; cdr3_length: 15; j_call: TRBJ1-4; d_call: NA
cdr3_aa: CASSRQGTNTIYF; cdr3_nt: TGTGCCAGCAGCCGACAGGGTACGAACACCATATATTTT; clone_size: NA; v_call: TRBV7-2; cdr3_length: 13; j_call: TRBJ1-3; d_call: TRBD1
cdr3_aa: CASSLGRTSGIFTDTQYF; cdr3_nt: TGCGCCAGCAGCTTAGGAAGGACTAGCGGGATTTTCACAGATACGCAGTATTTT; clone_size: NA; v_call: TRBV5-1; cdr3_length: 18; j_call: TRBJ2-3; d_call: TRBD2
cdr3_aa: CASSVQGYEQYF; cdr3_nt: TGTGCCAGCAGCGTCCAGGGTTACGAGCAGTACTTC; clone_size: NA; v_call: TRBV5-5; cdr3_length: 12; j_call: TRBJ2-7; d_call: NA
cdr3_aa: CASSLETDTQYF; cdr3_nt: TGTGCCAGCAGCTTAGAGACAGATACGCAGTATTTT; clone_size: NA; v_call: TRBV7-9; cdr3_length: 12; j_call: TRBJ2-3; d_call: NA
cdr3_aa: CASSSRTSGLTDTQYF; cdr3_nt: TGTGCCAGCAGCTCGAGGACTAGCGGGCTTACAGATACGCAGTATTTT; clone_size: NA; v_call: TRBV7-9; cdr3_length: 16; j_call: TRBJ2-3; d_call: TRBD2
cdr3_aa: CASSVGLAGGPRDTQYF; cdr3_nt: TGTGCCAGCAGTGTGGGACTAGCGGGAGGGCCCAGAGATACGCAGTATTTT; clone_size: once; v_call: TRBV6-1; cdr3_length: 17; j_call: TRBJ2-3; d_call: TRBD2
cdr3_aa: CASSGDGTDTQYF; cdr3_nt: TGTGCCAGCAGTGGGGACGGTACAGATACGCAGTATTTT; clone_size: NA; v_call: TRBV2; cdr3_length: 13; j_call: TRBJ2-3; d_call: NA
cdr3_aa: CASSVKGMGFTDTQYF; cdr3_nt: TGTGCCAGCAGCGTAAAAGGTATGGGATTCACAGATACGCAGTATTTT; clone_size: NA; v_call: TRBV9; cdr3_length: 16; j_call: TRBJ2-3; d_call: NA
cdr3_aa: CASKATGFHEQYF; cdr3_nt: TGTGCCAGCAAGGCGACAGGGTTCCACGAGCAGTACTTC; clone_size: NA; v_call: TRBV6-5; cdr3_length: 13; j_call: TRBJ2-7; d_call: TRBD1
cdr3_aa: CASSLTAVSTEAFF; cdr3_nt: TGTGCCAGCAGCTTAACTGCGGTGAGCACTGAAGCTTTCTTT; clone_size: NA; v_call: TRBV7-3; cdr3_length: 14; j_call: TRBJ1-1; d_call: NA
cdr3_aa: CASSFAENTEAFF; cdr3_nt: TGTGCCAGTAGTTTCGCAGAGAACACTGAAGCTTTCTTT; clone_size: NA; v_call: TRBV19; cdr3_length: 13; j_call: TRBJ1-1; d_call: NA
cdr3_aa: CASSLGTGPQHF; cdr3_nt: TGTGCCAGCAGCTTGGGGACCGGGCCCCAGCATTTT; clone_size: NA; v_call: TRBV5-5; cdr3_length: 12; j_call: TRBJ1-5; d_call: NA
cdr3_aa: CASSLETGYGKNIQYF; cdr3_nt: TGTGCCAGCAGCTTAGAGACAGGGTATGGCAAAAACATTCAGTACTTC; clone_size: NA; v_call: TRBV7-2; cdr3_length: 16; j_call: TRBJ2-4; d_call: TRBD1
cdr3_aa: CASSRTGTPFNEKLFF; cdr3_nt: TGCGCCAGCAGCCGAACAGGGACACCATTTAATGAAAAACTGTTTTTT; clone_size: NA; v_call: TRBV5-1; cdr3_length: 16; j_call: TRBJ1-4; d_call: NA
cdr3_aa: CAWSPSRQGIVEQYF; cdr3_nt: TGTGCCTGGAGCCCATCCCGGCAGGGGATCGTCGAGCAGTACTTC; clone_size: once; v_call: TRBV30; cdr3_length: 15; j_call: TRBJ2-7; d_call: NA
cdr3_aa: CASSQPGGTGGEQYF; cdr3_nt: TGCGCCAGCAGCCAACCGGGGGGGACTGGTGGCGAGCAGTACTTC; clone_size: once; v_call: TRBV5-1; cdr3_length: 15; j_call: TRBJ2-7; d_call: TRBD2
cdr3_aa: CASSLGRDPITEAFF; cdr3_nt: TGCGCCAGCAGCTTGGGGAGGGACCCGATAACTGAAGCTTTCTTT; clone_size: NA; v_call: TRBV5-1; cdr3_length: 15; j_call: TRBJ1-1; d_call: NA
cdr3_aa: CASSAYYEQYF; cdr3_nt: TGTGCCAGCAGTGCCTACTACGAGCAGTACTTC; clone_size: NA; v_call: TRBV28; cdr3_length: 11; j_call: TRBJ2-7; d_call: NA